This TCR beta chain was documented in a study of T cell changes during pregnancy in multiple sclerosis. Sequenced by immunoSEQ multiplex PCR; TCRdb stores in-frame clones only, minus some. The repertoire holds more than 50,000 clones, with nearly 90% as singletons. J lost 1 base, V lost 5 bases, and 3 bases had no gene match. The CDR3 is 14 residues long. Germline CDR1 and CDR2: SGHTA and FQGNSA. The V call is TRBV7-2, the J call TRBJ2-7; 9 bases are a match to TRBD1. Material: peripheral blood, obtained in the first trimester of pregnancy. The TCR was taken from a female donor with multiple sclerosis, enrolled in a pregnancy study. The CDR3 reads CASSTGTGSYEQYF. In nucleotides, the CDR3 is TGTGCCAGCAGCACCGGGACAGGGTCCTACGAGCAGTACTTC.